This T cell receptor (beta chain) was documented in a study of Graves' ophthalmopathy and Graves' hyperthyroidism. As for the study in general: Peripheral blood was collected at initial diagnosis, before any treatment. Study results and caveats: Among thyroid clonotypes expanded above 0.001 frequency, most also appeared in blood. A model of 13 signatures distinguished ophthalmopathy from stable hyperthyroidism at approximately 88% sensitivity and approximately 77% specificity.

The stable label applied to hyperthyroidism with no ophthalmopathy within 18 months of follow-up. Beta-chain TCR CDR3 regions were amplified from RNA transcripts. After a first-round RT-PCR with HTBI primers, a second-round multiplex PCR was run. TCRdb re-called the multiplex PCR reads through MiXCR, storing one row per CDR3 protein. The sample contains hundreds of thousands of distinct CDR3 sequences, about 20% of which appear only once. This clonotype occurred many times. No antigen is known for it. The sequenced sample consisted of peripheral blood. The clonotype was recovered from a woman aged 18-29 years with stable Graves' hyperthyroidism. Some clones in this sample may be carry-over from other donors' samples.

The CDR3 spells CASRTLAGGPWEAYQETQYF. The DNA of the CDR3 is TGTGCCAGCAGAACCCTTGCGGGAGGGCCGTGGGAAGCGTACCAAGAGACCCAGTACTTC. The chain joins TRBV6-4 to TRBJ2-5, with 9 bases matching TRBD2. This CDR3 is 20 amino acids long. The V gene's germline CDR1 is MRHNA and CDR2 SNTAGT. The V segment lost 6 bases and the J segment 0 bases; nucleotides outside the gene matches: 20.